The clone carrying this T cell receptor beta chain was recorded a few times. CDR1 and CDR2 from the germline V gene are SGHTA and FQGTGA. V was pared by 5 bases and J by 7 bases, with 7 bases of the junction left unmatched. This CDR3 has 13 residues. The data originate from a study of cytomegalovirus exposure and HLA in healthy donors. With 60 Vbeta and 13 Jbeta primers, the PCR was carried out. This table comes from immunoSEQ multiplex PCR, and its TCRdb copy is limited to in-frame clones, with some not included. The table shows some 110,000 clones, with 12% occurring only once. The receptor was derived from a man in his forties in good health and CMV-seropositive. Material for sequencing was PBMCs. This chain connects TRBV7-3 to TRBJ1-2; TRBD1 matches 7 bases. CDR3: CASSDPTGFGYTF. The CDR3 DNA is TGTGCCAGCAGCGACCCGACAGGGTTTGGCTACACCTTC.